Shown below are 6 T cell receptor beta chains from a single sample sequenced in a study of identical twins. Via MiXCR, TCRdb re-called the 5' RACE reads, giving one row per CDR3 protein. The sample has around 480,000 distinct CDR3 sequences, around 15% seen once. These same records also appear under a second study, on yellow fever vaccine responses in identical twins.

The specimen sequenced was CD4+ T cells sorted from blood. The source is a young woman in good health.

This clonotype was seen a few times. The chain links TRBV20-1 to TRBJ1-1, with no clear D. CDR3 length: 10 amino acids. V lost 6 bases, J lost 5 bases, and 7 bases lay in between. Germline V lookup: CDR1 DFQATT, CDR2 SNEGSKA (reference sequence). The CDR3 nucleotides read TGCAGTGCCAGGAGGACTGAAGCTTTCTTT. This codes for CSARRTEAFF.

The chain has TRBV4-1 and TRBJ2-2; D possibly matches TRBD1 or TRBD2 (7 bases each). Germline V gene sequence: CDR1 MGHRA, CDR2 YSYEKL. Trimming took 3 bases from V and 4 from J, leaving 24 bases between them. This CDR3 contains 19 residues. The CDR3 loop reads CASSQGMMGGGGGTGELFF. The CDR3 DNA reads as TGCGCCAGCAGCCAGGGGATGATGGGAGGGGGCGGTGGCACCGGGGAGCTGTTTTTT.

The rearrangement uses TRBV2 and TRBJ2-2; no clear D gene. The CDR3 spans 13 residues. Germline-derived CDR1 and CDR2 are SNHLY and FYNNEI. V lost 2 bases to trimming and J lost 4 bases, with 5 bases between them. The CDR3 is CASSESATGELFF. CDR3 bases: TGTGCCAGCAGTGAATCAGCCACCGGGGAGCTGTTTTTT.

As DNA, the CDR3 is TGTGCCAGCTCATCGAGTTCGAGACAGGGGGCGACCGGGGAGCTGTTTTTT. It yields the protein CASSSSSRQGATGELFF. The V call is TRBV18, the J call TRBJ2-2, with 10 bases matching TRBD1. This CDR3 contains 17 residues. The trim removed 5 bases at V and 5 bases at J, leaving 11 bases unmatched. Germline-derived CDR1 and CDR2 are KGHSH and LQKENI.

V and J are TRBV20-1 and TRBJ2-5; TRBD2 aligns across 14 bases. CDR1 DFQATT and CDR2 SNEGSKA come from the germline V gene (reference sequence). The CDR3 sequence is 14 residues long. In nucleotides, the CDR3 is TGCAACCCCCGGACTAGCGGGGGGCGGGAGACCCAGTACTTC. Translated, it gives CNPRTSGGRETQYF.

V usage is TRBV6-2 or TRBV6-3 and J usage is TRBJ2-6, with 10 bases that match TRBD2. The CDR3 sequence is 19 residues long. V dropped 4 bases and J dropped 0; count of bases not matched to a gene: 9. Germline CDR1 reads MNHEY; CDR2 reads SVGEGT. CDR3 sequence (DNA): TGTGCCAGCAGTTGGATTAGCGGGAGGAGACACTCTGGGGCCAACGTCCTGACTTTC. Its protein product is CASSWISGRRHSGANVLTF.